The clone carrying this T cell receptor beta chain was seen once. Its matching antigen is unknown. The sample originates from a study of T cell responses to AZD1222 COVID-19 vaccine. The data were produced by immunoSEQ multiplex PCR, yet TCRdb's version contains in-frame clones alone and is incomplete. Of roughly 120,000 clones listed, around 83% are singletons. The germline V and J ends were trimmed by 5 bases and 0 bases, with 10 bases remaining between them. The germline V gene has CDR1 SGHNT and CDR2 YENEEA. The CDR3 is 14 amino acids. General study points: Spike-specific TCR depth and breadth grew after two AZD1222 doses. Nearly half of the spike-specific TCRs reportedly recognize variant regions that carry no mutations. White British ancestry dominated among donors, who included more females, and clonal diversity was possibly underestimated.

The sequence was obtained from an adult who received the AZD1222 COVID-19 vaccine. V is TRBV11-3 and J is TRBJ1-1; D is unclear. The specimen was peripheral blood, collected 28 days after the second AZD1222 dose. The CDR3 nucleotides are TGTGCCAGCAGCGGGGATGGGGTGAACACTGAAGCTTTCTTT. This sequence encodes CASSGDGVNTEAFF.